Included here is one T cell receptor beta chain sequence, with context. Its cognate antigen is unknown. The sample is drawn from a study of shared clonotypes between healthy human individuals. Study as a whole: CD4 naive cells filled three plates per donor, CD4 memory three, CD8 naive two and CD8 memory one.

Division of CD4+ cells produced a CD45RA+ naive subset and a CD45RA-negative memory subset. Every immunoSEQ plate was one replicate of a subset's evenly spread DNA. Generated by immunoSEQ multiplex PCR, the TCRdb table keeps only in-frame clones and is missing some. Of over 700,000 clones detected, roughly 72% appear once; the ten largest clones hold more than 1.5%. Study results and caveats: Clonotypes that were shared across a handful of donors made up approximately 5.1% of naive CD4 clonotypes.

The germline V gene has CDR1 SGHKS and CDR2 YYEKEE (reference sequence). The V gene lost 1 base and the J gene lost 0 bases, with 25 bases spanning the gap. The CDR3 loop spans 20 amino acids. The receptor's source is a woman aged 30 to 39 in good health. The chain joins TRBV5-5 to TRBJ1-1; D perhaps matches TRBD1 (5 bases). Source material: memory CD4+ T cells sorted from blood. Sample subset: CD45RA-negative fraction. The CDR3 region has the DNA TGTGCCAGCAGCTTGCTCTTCCAGGCGCAGGGCGGTGGGGTGAACACTGAAGCTTTCTTT. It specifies CASSLLFQAQGGGVNTEAFF. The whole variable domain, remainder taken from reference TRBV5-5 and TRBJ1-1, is DAGVTQSPTHLIKTRGQQVTLRCSPISGHKSVSWYQQVLGQGPQFIFQYYEKEERGRGNFPDRFSARQFPNYSSELNVNALLLGDSALYLCASSLLFQAQGGGVNTEAFFGQGTRLTVV.